This TCR beta chain was sequenced for a study of blood T cell repertoires in COVID-19. Overall study: Samples came from the United States, Italy and Spain, spanning acute and convalescent COVID-19. The analysed material was cDNA or gDNA that came from T cells, B-cell-depleted T cells, or PBMCs.

The CDR3 totals 13 residues. Germline CDR1 SGHRS, CDR2 YFSETQ. The V end lost 0 bases, the J end lost 3 bases, and 6 bases lay between the germline ends. This clone was detected only once. The sample carries other DNA sequences with the same CDR3. Assay: immunoSEQ multiplex PCR; the TCRdb copy retains only in-frame clones and omits some. The table lists 300,000 to 400,000 clones, more than 70% of them singletons. Patients from Seattle were sampled longitudinally, starting during active infection. The chain combines TRBV5-1 with TRBJ1-1; D is uncertain. The material sequenced was peripheral blood. The TCR sequence derives from a woman aged 55-69 years with COVID-19, enrolled during active disease. CDR3: CASSLGGHTEAFF. The CDR3 DNA sequence: TGCGCCAGCAGCTTGGGAGGGCACACTGAAGCTTTCTTT.